A selection of T cell receptor beta chains follows, all from one sample in a study of siplizumab effects on memory and regulatory T cells. The method was immunoSEQ multiplex PCR; TCRdb's version includes in-frame clones alone and lacks a portion of them. The repertoire consists of about 100,000 clones, with roughly 94% occurring once and the leading ten covering around 1.4%. Input material: non-Treg CD4+ T cells sorted from blood. The origin of the receptors is a human donor in good health. CDR3s include the opening cysteine and the closing phenylalanine or tryptophan. Fields, in order: J gene, clone size, V gene, CDR3 protein. Size is stated for part of the rows, as once, few or many counts, or as a class when the clone is expanded.

j_call: -
clone_size: -
v_call: TRBV5-1
cdr3_aa: CASSFNQRGTDEQYF

j_call: TRBJ2-1
clone_size: once
v_call: TRBV5-4
cdr3_aa: CASSLVARKNNEQFF

j_call: TRBJ2-1
clone_size: -
v_call: TRBV18
cdr3_aa: CASSLQPRWNEQFF

j_call: TRBJ2-2
clone_size: -
v_call: TRBV28
cdr3_aa: CASSVPPKTGELFF

j_call: TRBJ2-7
clone_size: -
v_call: TRBV28
cdr3_aa: CASSFLEIASYEQYF

j_call: TRBJ2-7
clone_size: once
v_call: TRBV29-1
cdr3_aa: CSVAVGRGSYEQYF

j_call: TRBJ2-5
clone_size: once
v_call: TRBV28
cdr3_aa: CASSDEHRGRETQYF

j_call: TRBJ1-2
clone_size: -
v_call: TRBV28
cdr3_aa: CASSLRPPGRGYYGYTF

j_call: TRBJ2-1
clone_size: -
v_call: TRBV2
cdr3_aa: CASRGGRAGWIQFF

j_call: TRBJ1-5
clone_size: -
v_call: TRBV6-5
cdr3_aa: CASGVDRNQPQHF

j_call: TRBJ2-7
clone_size: -
v_call: TRBV15
cdr3_aa: CATSRDMGPGEQYF

j_call: TRBJ1-2
clone_size: -
v_call: TRBV28
cdr3_aa: CASSNLSVGYGYTF

j_call: TRBJ2-2
clone_size: -
v_call: TRBV19
cdr3_aa: CATHAGTSLTGELFF

j_call: TRBJ1-5
clone_size: few
v_call: TRBV7-9
cdr3_aa: CASSLRGSNQPQHF

j_call: TRBJ2-5
clone_size: once
v_call: TRBV27
cdr3_aa: CATSGSGETQYF

j_call: TRBJ2-1
clone_size: -
v_call: TRBV7-9
cdr3_aa: CASSLVLLGTSTNEQFF

j_call: TRBJ2-7
clone_size: -
v_call: TRBV5-1
cdr3_aa: CASSSAGTFYEQYF

j_call: TRBJ1-4
clone_size: once
v_call: TRBV5-1
cdr3_aa: CASSPGTLLGTNEKLFF

j_call: TRBJ1-1
clone_size: -
v_call: TRBV6-6
cdr3_aa: CASNEIGASTEAFF

j_call: TRBJ1-4
clone_size: -
v_call: TRBV27
cdr3_aa: CASSPKDRATNEKLFF

j_call: TRBJ1-5
clone_size: -
v_call: TRBV28
cdr3_aa: CASSLLYSNQPQHF